Below, 18 T cell receptor beta chains from the same sample are listed, as sequenced in a study of T cells in Graves' hyperthyroidism and ophthalmopathy (dated 2019 in TCRdb). Receptors were amplified or captured by multiplex PCR. Sequencing instrument: Illumina HiSeq 2000. The TCR beta CDR3 regions were amplified from RNA transcripts. For the first round of RT-PCR on the TCR CDR3, the HTBI primer set was used together with the Qiagen OneStep RT-PCR kit. Through fastp at Q25 and MiXCR, TCRdb rebuilt clones from the public reads, retaining in-frame beta chains. Every CDR3 protein is listed once, alongside the most common genes and DNA of its rows. The sample table holds over 350,000 distinct CDR3 sequences, of which roughly 14% were seen once. The top ten clones comprise about 13% of the sample. Input material: blood. The source of these receptors is a young man with Graves' ophthalmopathy.

This clonotype was observed many times. The chain carries TRBV6-1 and TRBJ2-7; no reliable D call. The CDR3 is 15 residues long. The V and J ends lost 5 bases and 2 bases respectively, with 16 bases between them. Germline-derived CDR1 and CDR2 are MNHNS and SASEGT. CDR3 in amino acids: CASSYGPVRPYEQYF. DNA of the CDR3: TGTGCCAGCAGTTATGGGCCGGTAAGGCCCTACGAGCAGTACTTC.

The V call is TRBV6-6, the J call TRBJ2-5; 8 bases map to TRBD2. V lost 0 bases and J lost 12; bases outside the gene matches: 12. This CDR3 has 15 residues. Germline assignment: CDR1 MNHNY and CDR2 SVGAGI (reference sequence). CDR3 in amino acids: CASSYSSSGTRDEYF. The DNA for the CDR3 is TGTGCCAGCAGTTACTCTTCTTCCGGGACTAGAGATGAGTACTTC.

This clonotype was seen many times. The rearrangement links TRBV24-1 to TRBJ2-3, with D perhaps matching TRBD2 (5 bases). Per germline, CDR1 KGHDR and CDR2 SFDVKD. This CDR3 has 16 residues. Trimming left V 3 bases short and J 0 bases short, with 12 bases between. The CDR3 here is CATSDPLATSTDTQYF. The DNA for the CDR3 is TGTGCCACCAGTGATCCCTTAGCGACTAGCACAGATACGCAGTATTTT.

V usage is TRBV5-6 and J usage is TRBJ1-1; D not resolved. This CDR3 contains 12 residues. Germline values: CDR1 SGHDT, CDR2 YYEEEE. Trimming stripped 2 bases from V and 11 bases from J, with 13 bases between. The CDR3, as DNA: TGTGCCAGCAGCTTTAGAAGGTTGACGGCTTTCTTT. The encoded protein is CASSFRRLTAFF. The complete variable domain, with remaining parts taken from reference TRBV5-6 and TRBJ1-1, reads DAGVTQSPTHLIKTRGQQVTLRCSPKSGHDTVSWYQQALGQGPQFIFQYYEEEERQRGNFPDRFSGHQFPNYSSELNVNALLLGDSALYLCASSFRRLTAFFGQGTRLTVV.

The sample holds many counts of this clonotype. In DNA, the CDR3 is TGCAGCGTTTTGACCGGAAGCTCCTACGAGCAGTACTTC. Its translation: CSVLTGSSYEQYF. The chain recombines TRBV29-1 with TRBJ2-7; D is uncertain. V gave up 5 bases and J gave up 0 bases, with 11 bases separating them. This CDR3 spans 13 amino acids. Germline V gene lookup returns CDR1 SQVTM and CDR2 ANQGSEA.

This clonotype turned up a few times. The V gene is TRBV5-1, the J gene TRBJ2-1; possible D gene TRBD2, 6 bases. Between the trimmed V and J ends, which lost 3 bases and 7 bases, there was a span of 8 bases. Germline CDR1 and CDR2: SGHRS and YFSETQ. The CDR3 extends over 12 amino acids. This CDR3 reads CASSWDSNEQFF. CDR3 bases: TGCGCCAGCAGCTGGGACTCGAATGAGCAGTTCTTC.

This clonotype was observed at least ten times. CDR3 region: CASSPSYDAGELFF. DNA of the CDR3: TGTGCCAGCTCACCAAGCTACGATGCGGGGGAGCTGTTTTTT. J is TRBJ2-2 and V is TRBV18; D not resolved. Trimming took off 2 bases at V and 8 bases at J, with 12 bases between the two ends. There are 14 residues in the CDR3. The V gene's germline CDR1 is KGHSH and CDR2 LQKENI.

In its sample, this clonotype was seen a few times. Given a much more abundant clone one base away, this may be a read error. The chain has TRBV11-1 and TRBJ2-5; TRBD1 matches at 7 bases. The trim removed 5 bases at V and 5 bases at J, leaving 11 bases unmatched. The CDR3 runs to 15 residues. Germline lookup yields CDR1 SGHAT and CDR2 FQDESV (reference sequence). In DNA, the CDR3 is TGTGCCAGCAGCGGACAGGCAATCACAGGGGAGACCCAGTACTTC. Translating gives CASSGQAITGETQYF.

This clonotype occurred a few times. This chain links TRBV5-1 with TRBJ1-4; TRBD1 matches 11 bases. The CDR3 is made up of 16 amino acids. Germline V gene sequence: CDR1 SGHRS, CDR2 YFSETQ. The V and J ends lost 0 bases and 7 bases, in that order; junction bases with no gene match: 5. CDR3 sequence: CASSLGIGTGGEKLFF. The CDR3 DNA sequence: TGCGCCAGCAGCTTGGGAATTGGGACAGGGGGTGAAAAACTGTTTTTT. The full variable domain, in which reference TRBV5-1 and TRBJ1-4 provide the parts outside the CDR3, is KAGVTQTPRYLIKTRGQQVTLSCSPISGHRSVSWYQQTPGQGLQFLFEYFSETQRNKGNFPGRFSGRQFSNSRSEMNVSTLELGDSALYLCASSLGIGTGGEKLFFGSGTQLSVL.

The chain couples TRBV19 to TRBJ2-1, with D perhaps matching TRBD1 (6 bases). Germline V gene lookup returns CDR1 LNHDA and CDR2 SQIVND (reference sequence). This CDR3 comprises 15 residues. With 6 bases removed from V and 2 bases from J, the gap between germline ends came to 14 bases. CDR3 region: CASSWAGAPYNEQFF. CDR3 nucleotides: TGTGCCAGTAGCTGGGCAGGGGCCCCCTACAATGAGCAGTTCTTC.

This clonotype was recorded at least ten times. The rearrangement links TRBV11-2 to TRBJ2-1; D gene uncertain. CDR3 length: 14 residues. The V gene lost 5 bases and the J gene lost 0 bases, with 8 bases spanning the gap. CDR1 SGHAT and CDR2 FQNNGV come from the germline V gene. CDR3 DNA: TGTGCCAGCAGCCGTTCGAGCTCCTACAATGAGCAGTTCTTC. Protein sequence: CASSRSSSYNEQFF.

This clonotype was seen a few times. V is TRBV18 and J is TRBJ1-2; unclear D gene. The ends were cut back, 6 bases at V and 6 bases at J, with 14 bases in the middle. Per the germline V gene, CDR1 is KGHSH and CDR2 is LQKENI. The CDR3 is 13 residues long. The CDR3 spells CASSLPYSNGYTF. As DNA, the CDR3 is TGTGCCAGCTCTCTTCCTTATTCCAATGGCTACACCTTC.

Turning to this clonotype: This may be a read error: a much more frequent sequence differs by one nucleotide. The genes are TRBV12-3 or TRBV12-4 and TRBJ2-1, with 9 bases aligning to TRBD2. The DNA end is more similar to TRBJ2-7, so the J call may be wrong. The CDR3 loop spans 16 amino acids. The DNA of the CDR3 is TGTGCCAGCAGTTTTAGAGGGCGGGAGGGTGGCAATGAGCAGTACTTC. Translated: CASSFRGREGGNEQYF.

In regard to this clonotype: A much larger clone is a single base away; this may be a read error. This chain joins TRBV12-3 or TRBV12-4 and TRBJ2-7; D unresolved. This CDR3 region has 12 residues. The CDR3 coding sequence is TGTGCCGGCAGCCATGCCTCCTACGAGCAGTACTTC. Translated: CAGSHASYEQYF.

This clonotype was found a few times. This sequence joins TRBV29-1 and TRBJ2-5, with TRBD1 matching 8 bases. The V gene end was trimmed by 7 bases and the J gene end by 7 bases; junction bases not matched to a gene: 11. The CDR3 length is 13 residues. Germline loops: CDR1 SQVTM, CDR2 ANQGSEA. The CDR3 bases are TGCAGCGCCGAGACAGGGGCGGTCGTGACCCAGTACTTC. Protein sequence: CSAETGAVVTQYF.

This clonotype was picked up a small number of times. The chain carries TRBV27 and TRBJ1-4, with D maybe TRBD1 (6 bases). Germline CDR1 and CDR2: MNHEY and SMNVEV (reference sequence). The CDR3 length is 13 residues. V dropped 5 bases and J dropped 13 bases, with 17 bases sitting between them. As DNA, the CDR3 is TGTGCCAGCAGTCCGTACAGGGCAGGATTACTGTTTTTT. It yields the protein CASSPYRAGLLFF.

This clonotype was detected many times. V usage is TRBV24-1 and J usage is TRBJ2-1; the D gene is possibly TRBD1 (6 bases). The CDR3 sequence is 14 residues long. The ends were cut back, 7 bases at V and 0 bases at J, with 9 bases in the middle. Germline V CDR1 and CDR2: KGHDR, SFDVKD. CDR3 loop: CATRDSSSYNEQFF. The CDR3 DNA reads TGTGCCACCAGGGACAGTAGCTCCTACAATGAGCAGTTCTTC.

This clonotype has only a few counts. This chain connects TRBV6-2 or TRBV6-3 to TRBJ2-1; possible D gene TRBD2, 6 bases. Germline-derived CDR1 and CDR2 are MNHEY and SVGEGT. Trimming pared 0 bases from V and 9 bases from J, leaving 6 bases between. The CDR3 totals 12 residues. The CDR3 reads CASSYSTSEQFF. Here the CDR3 DNA reads TGTGCCAGCAGTTACTCGACTAGTGAGCAGTTCTTC.